This TCR beta chain stems from a study of T cells in tuberculosis. Measured with immunoSEQ multiplex PCR; TCRdb has only the in-frame clones, and not every one. The profile shows tens of thousands of clones, over 90% of them singletons. Germline CDR1 is SGHRS and CDR2 is YFSETQ. Trimming at V came to 2 bases and at J to 8 bases, leaving 10 bases not matched to a gene. This CDR3 is 15 amino acids long. The receptor's source is a donor between 10 and 35 years old with latent tuberculosis or without tuberculosis infection. The rearrangement uses TRBV5-1 and TRBJ1-3; 7 bases fit TRBD1. Sequenced sample: PBMCs. CDR3 DNA sequence: TGCGCCAGCAGCTTAGTCCCGGGACAGAGCGACACCATATATTTT. It codes for CASSLVPGQSDTIYF.